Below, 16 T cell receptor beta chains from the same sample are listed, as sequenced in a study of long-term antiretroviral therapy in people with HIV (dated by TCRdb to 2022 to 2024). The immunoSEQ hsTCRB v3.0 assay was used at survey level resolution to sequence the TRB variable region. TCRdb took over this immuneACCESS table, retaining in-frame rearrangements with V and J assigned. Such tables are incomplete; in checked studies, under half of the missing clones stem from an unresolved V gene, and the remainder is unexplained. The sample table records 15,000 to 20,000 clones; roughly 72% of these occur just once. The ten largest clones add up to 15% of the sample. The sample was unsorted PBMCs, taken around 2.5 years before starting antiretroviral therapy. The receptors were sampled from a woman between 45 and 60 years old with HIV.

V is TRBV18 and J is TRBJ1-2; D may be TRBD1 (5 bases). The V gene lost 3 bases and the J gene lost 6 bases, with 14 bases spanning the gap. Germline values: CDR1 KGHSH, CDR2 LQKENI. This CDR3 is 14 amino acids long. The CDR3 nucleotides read TGTGCCAGCTCACCCGCAGAGCTGGGACATGGCTACACCTTC. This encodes CASSPAELGHGYTF.

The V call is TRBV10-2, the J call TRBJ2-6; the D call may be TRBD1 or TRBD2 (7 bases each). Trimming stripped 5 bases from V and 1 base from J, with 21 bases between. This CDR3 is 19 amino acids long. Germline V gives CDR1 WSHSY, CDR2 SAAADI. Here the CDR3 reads CASSTPGLQGGSGANVLTF. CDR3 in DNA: TGCGCCAGCAGTACCCCGGGACTCCAGGGGGGGTCTGGGGCCAACGTCCTGACTTTC.

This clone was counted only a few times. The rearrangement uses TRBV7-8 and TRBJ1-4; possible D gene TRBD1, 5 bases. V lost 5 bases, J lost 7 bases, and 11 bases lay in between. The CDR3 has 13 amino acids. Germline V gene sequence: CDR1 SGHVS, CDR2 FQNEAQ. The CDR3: CASSSGGGEKLFF. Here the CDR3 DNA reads TGTGCCAGCAGCAGTGGGGGTGGTGAAAAACTGTTTTTT.

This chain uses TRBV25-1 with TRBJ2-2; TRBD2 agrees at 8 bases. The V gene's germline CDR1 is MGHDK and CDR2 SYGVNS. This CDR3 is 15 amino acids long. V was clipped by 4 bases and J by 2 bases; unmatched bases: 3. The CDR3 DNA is TGTGCCAGCAGTGGCGGGGGGTCCAACACCGGGGAGCTGTTTTTT. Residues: CASSGGGSNTGELFF.

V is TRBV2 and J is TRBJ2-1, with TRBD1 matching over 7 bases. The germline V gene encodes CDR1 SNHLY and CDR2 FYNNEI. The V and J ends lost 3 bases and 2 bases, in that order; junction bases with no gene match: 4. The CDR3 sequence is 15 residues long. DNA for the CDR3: TGTGCCAGCAGTGACCGGACAGGACCCTACAATGAGCAGTTCTTC. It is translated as CASSDRTGPYNEQFF.

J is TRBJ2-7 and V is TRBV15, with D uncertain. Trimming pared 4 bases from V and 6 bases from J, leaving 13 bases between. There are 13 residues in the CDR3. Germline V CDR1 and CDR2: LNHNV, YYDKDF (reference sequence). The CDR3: CATSIQESSEQYV. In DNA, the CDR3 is TGTGCCACCAGCATTCAGGAGAGCAGCGAGCAGTACGTC.

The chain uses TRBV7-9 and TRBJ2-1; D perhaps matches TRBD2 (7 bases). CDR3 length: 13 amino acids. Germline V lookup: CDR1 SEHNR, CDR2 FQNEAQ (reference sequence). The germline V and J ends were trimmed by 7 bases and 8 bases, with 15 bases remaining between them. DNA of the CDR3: TGTGCCAGCATCCCAAGGGGGGGCGATGAGCAGTTCTTC. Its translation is CASIPRGGDEQFF.

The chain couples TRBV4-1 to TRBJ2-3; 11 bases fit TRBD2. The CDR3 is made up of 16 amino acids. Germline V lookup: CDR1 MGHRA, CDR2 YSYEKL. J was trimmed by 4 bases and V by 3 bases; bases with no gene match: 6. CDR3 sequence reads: CASSQLAGGLADTQYF. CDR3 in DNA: TGCGCCAGCAGCCAGTTAGCGGGGGGGCTGGCAGATACGCAGTATTTT.

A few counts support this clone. The CDR3 nucleotides are TGTGCCAGTAGTGTGTGGATCGCGGATGAGCAGTTCTTC. Translating it yields CASSVWIADEQFF. This sequence joins TRBV19 and TRBJ2-1; D gene unclear. Per germline, CDR1 LNHDA and CDR2 SQIVND (reference sequence). CDR3 length: 13 residues. Trimming took 5 bases from V and 8 from J, leaving 13 bases between them.

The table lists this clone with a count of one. Written as DNA, the CDR3 is TGTGCCAGCAGCTTAGGCTCGAACACCGGGGAGCTGTTTTTT. Translation gives CASSLGSNTGELFF. The chain carries TRBV13 and TRBJ2-2; D is unresolved. Germline V gives CDR1 PRHDT, CDR2 FYEKMQ (reference sequence). The length of the CDR3 is 14 residues. V was clipped by 0 bases and J by 0 bases, with 2 bases between them.

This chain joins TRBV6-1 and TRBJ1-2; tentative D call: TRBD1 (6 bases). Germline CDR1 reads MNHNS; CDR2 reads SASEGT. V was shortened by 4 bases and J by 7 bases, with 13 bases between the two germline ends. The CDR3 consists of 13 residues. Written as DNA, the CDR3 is TGTGCCAGCAGTGGGCAGGGGTACGGTGGCTACACCTTC. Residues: CASSGQGYGGYTF.

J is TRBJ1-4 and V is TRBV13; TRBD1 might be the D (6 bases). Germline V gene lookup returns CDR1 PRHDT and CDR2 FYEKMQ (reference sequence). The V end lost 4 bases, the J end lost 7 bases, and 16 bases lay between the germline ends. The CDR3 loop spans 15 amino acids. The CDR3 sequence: CASSSYRAEGEKLFF. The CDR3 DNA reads TGTGCCAGCAGCTCGTACAGGGCGGAAGGTGAAAAACTGTTTTTT.

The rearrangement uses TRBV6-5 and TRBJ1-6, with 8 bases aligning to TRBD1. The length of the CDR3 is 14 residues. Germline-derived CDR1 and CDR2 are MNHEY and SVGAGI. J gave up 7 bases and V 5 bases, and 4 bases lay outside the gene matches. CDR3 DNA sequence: TGTGCCAGCAGTGCGGGACAGGTGAATTCACCCCTCCACTTT. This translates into CASSAGQVNSPLHF.

This CDR3 is CASSFGLRNEQFF. Written as DNA, the CDR3 is TGTGCCAGCAGCTTCGGACTACGCAATGAGCAGTTCTTC. The J gene is TRBJ2-1, the V gene TRBV11-2, with D perhaps matching TRBD2 (6 bases). The V end was cut by 3 bases, the J end by 6 bases, with 9 bases between. The CDR3 contains 13 residues. Per the germline V gene, CDR1 is SGHAT and CDR2 is FQNNGV.

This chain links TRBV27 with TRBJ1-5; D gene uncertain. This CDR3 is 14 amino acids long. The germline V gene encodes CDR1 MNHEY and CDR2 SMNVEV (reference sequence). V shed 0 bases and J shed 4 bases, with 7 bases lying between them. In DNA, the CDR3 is TGTGCCAGCAGTTTATCCTCGTGGAATCAGCCCCAGCATTTT. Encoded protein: CASSLSSWNQPQHF.

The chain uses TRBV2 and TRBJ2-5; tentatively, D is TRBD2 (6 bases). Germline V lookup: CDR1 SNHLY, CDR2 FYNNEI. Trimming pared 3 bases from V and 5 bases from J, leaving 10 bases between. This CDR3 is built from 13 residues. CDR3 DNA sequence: TGTGCCAGCAGTGATCCGGGGAGGGAGACCCAGTACTTC. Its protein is CASSDPGRETQYF.